This paragraph reports one T cell receptor (beta chain). Its antigen is not known. Mismatch with germline at one junction end may stem from a read error. This sample was taken from a study of blood T cells in healthy people across ages. Study outcomes and limitations: Donor CMV infection status was unknown, possibly confounding age-related changes in expanded clonotypes.

Staff drew ten milliliters of peripheral blood from each donor. Total RNA, at least 5.5 micrograms per sample, was extracted from PBMCs. Together with a sample-barcoded 5' primer, a J-beta primer mix was included in a second PCR lasting roughly 6 to 12 cycles. MiXCR, applied by TCRdb to the 5' RACE reads, yields one record per CDR3 protein. Found here are 380,000 or so distinct CDR3 sequences, over 45% of them singletons; the top ten hold around 50%. The CDR3 has 16 residues. The germline V gene encodes CDR1 SGHVS and CDR2 FNYEAQ. Sample: blood. The clonotype originates from a man in his sixties in good health. The J gene is TRBJ2-5, the V gene TRBV7-6; D might be TRBD2 (6 bases). In DNA form, the CDR3 reads TGTGCCTGCAGCTTAATGACGACGAGCGGGCAAGAGACCCAGTACTTC. It yields the protein CACSLMTTSGQETQYF.